A selection of T cell receptor beta chains follows, all from one sample in a study of blood T cell repertoires in COVID-19. The repertoire was sequenced with immunoSEQ multiplex PCR; TCRdb's copy has only in-frame clones and lacks some. The sample lists about 270,000 clones; less than 90% were seen once. Sequencing was done on a sample of peripheral blood. Source of these receptors: a woman in her sixties or seventies with COVID-19, enrolled during active disease. CDR3s include the opening cysteine and the closing phenylalanine or tryptophan. D genes are given only for firm matches. Only some rows state a clone size, as once, few, many or a class for expanded clones.

clone_size	v_call	j_call	d_call	cdr3_nt	cdr3_aa
.	TRBV7-9	TRBJ2-3	TRBD1	TGTGCCAGCAGCACAGGGGGAGATACGCAGTATTTT	CASSTGGDTQYF
.	TRBV6-6	TRBJ2-1	.	TGTGCCAGCAGAGCCCCATTCAATGAGCAGTTCTTC	CASRAPFNEQFF
.	TRBV12-3/TRBV12-4	TRBJ2-2	TRBD2	TGTGCCAGTCTTCGGGGGGACACCGGGGAGCTGTTTTTT	CASLRGDTGELFF
.	TRBV6-5	TRBJ1-1	TRBD1	TGTGCCAGCAGCCAGGGACAGGGCAACACTGAAGCTTTCTTT	CASSQGQGNTEAFF
.	TRBV6-4	TRBJ1-1	.	TGTGCCACCCCGCGGGCCCGGGGGAGGACTGAAGCTTTCTTT	CATPRARGRTEAFF
few	TRBV18	TRBJ1-5	TRBD1	TGTGCCAGCTCACCGGGACAGCCTCGCAATCAGCCCCAGCATTTT	CASSPGQPRNQPQHF
.	TRBV5-6	TRBJ2-7	TRBD1	TGTGCCAGCAGCCAAGGACAGGGGAACTACGAGCAGTACTTC	CASSQGQGNYEQYF
.	TRBV21-1	TRBJ2-7	.	TGTGCCAGCAGGGGTGACAGGGGGCTCCACGAGCAGTACTTC	CASRGDRGLHEQYF
few	TRBV9	TRBJ2-2	.	TGTGCCAGCAGCGTAGTGCGGGGCTTTAGCTCGGCCGGGGAGCTGTTTTTT	CASSVVRGFSSAGELFF
.	TRBV28	TRBJ1-4	TRBD1	TGTGCCAGCAGTTTAAGACTAGGGGGCGATGAAAAACTGTTTTTT	CASSLRLGGDEKLFF
.	TRBV24-1	TRBJ1-2	TRBD1	TGTGCCACCAGTGACCCGGGACAGGGCTACGGCTACACCTTC	CATSDPGQGYGYTF
.	TRBV2	TRBJ1-3	TRBD1	TGTGCCAGCAGTACAGGGGGCGGTGGAAACACCATATATTTT	CASSTGGGGNTIYF
.	TRBV2	TRBJ2-2	TRBD2	TGTGCCAGCAGGTCGGGGGGGGCCTTCGGCACCGGGGAGCTGTTTTTT	CASRSGGAFGTGELFF
.	TRBV7-3	TRBJ2-3	TRBD2	TGTGCCAGCAGCCGGACTAGCGGGGGAGAGACTAGCACAGATACGCAGTATTTT	CASSRTSGGETSTDTQYF
few	TRBV5-5	TRBJ2-6	.	TGTGCCAGCAGCTTGGTACAGGTCCTCTCTGGGGCCAACGTCCTGACTTTC	CASSLVQVLSGANVLTF
.	TRBV2	TRBJ2-1	.	TGTGCCAGCAGTGACGGGGAATTCTTC	CASSDGEFF
.	TRBV30	TRBJ1-1	.	TGTGCCTGGAGTGTAAGAGGCACTGAAGCTTTCTTT	CAWSVRGTEAFF
once	TRBV21-1	TRBJ2-3	.	TGTGCCAGCAGCAAAGAGGGGGGGCTAGCGGTGAGCACAGATACGCAGTATTTT	CASSKEGGLAVSTDTQYF
.	TRBV7-2	TRBJ2-1	TRBD2	TGTGCCAGCAGCTTATCGCGAATAGCGGGGCCCTCTTCCTACAATGAGCAGTTCTTC	CASSLSRIAGPSSYNEQFF
.	TRBV27	TRBJ2-3	.	TGTGCCAGCAGTTCCCTACGATTTGATACGCAGTATTTT	CASSSLRFDTQYF
.	TRBV24-1	TRBJ2-2	.	TGTGCCACCAGCCCCCCTACGGCAGGTACGGCCGCGAACACCGGGGAGCTGTTTTTT	CATSPPTAGTAANTGELFF
few	TRBV7-3	TRBJ1-1	TRBD1	TGTGCCAGCAGCCAACAGGGGGGCACTGAAGCTTTCTTT	CASSQQGGTEAFF
.	TRBV6-1	TRBJ2-5	TRBD2	TGTGCCAGCAGTGTCCCCATAGGCAGGGCGGGGGAAGAGACCCAGTACTTC	CASSVPIGRAGEETQYF
.	TRBV19	TRBJ2-3	.	TGTGCCAGTAGTGATAGGACAACGCAGTATTTT	CASSDRTTQYF
.	TRBV10-3	TRBJ2-5	TRBD2	TGTGCCATCAGTGGATCCGGGACTAGCTCGGGGACCCAGTACTTC	CAISGSGTSSGTQYF
once	TRBV9	TRBJ1-3	TRBD1	TGTGCCAGCAGCGATGAGACAGGGGGCAGAGGAAACACCATATATTTT	CASSDETGGRGNTIYF
.	TRBV30	TRBJ1-1	.	TGTGCCTCATCCCTAGTGAACACTGAAGCTTTCTTT	CASSLVNTEAFF
.	TRBV9	TRBJ2-2	.	TGTGCCAGCAGCGTAGCTGCAGCGGCGAACACCGGGGAGCTGTTTTTT	CASSVAAAANTGELFF
once	TRBV7-9	TRBJ1-2	TRBD1	TGTGCCAGCAGCAGAACCGGGACAGACTATGGCTACACCTTC	CASSRTGTDYGYTF
.	TRBV24-1	TRBJ2-1	TRBD1	TGTGCCACCAGTGATTTACCCCTGACAGGGACCAATGAGCAGTTCTTC	CATSDLPLTGTNEQFF
.	TRBV5-1	TRBJ2-2	TRBD1	TGCGCCAGCAGCTTGGTTGGACAGGGGACCGGGGAGCTGTTTTTT	CASSLVGQGTGELFF